Sequencing of this T cell receptor beta chain was carried out in a study of CD8 T cells in ankylosing spondylitis. Study-level points and caveats: Reactive arthritis synovial fluid and blood were previously reported to contain some motif variants. Characteristic, it appeared, of ankylosing spondylitis blood was a TCR beta motif of eight highly homologous variants.

Using its own MiXCR run on the 5' RACE reads, TCRdb lists one record per CDR3 protein. The sample shows about 800,000 distinct CDR3 sequences, 12% of them seen only once. CDR1 is DFQATT, CDR2 SNEGSKA, per germline (reference sequence). The CDR3 has 12 residues. V dropped 3 bases and J dropped 8 bases, with 13 bases sitting between them. This clonotype was counted ten times or more. Its antigen is as yet unknown. V gene TRBV20-1 combines with J gene TRBJ1-2; D possibly corresponds to TRBD1 (5 bases). The sample comprised blood, either unsorted or a sorted T cell fraction (not recorded which). The TCR sequence derives from a male donor with ankylosing spondylitis. The CDR3 nucleotides are TGCAGTGCTAGCCGGGACGACTTAGGCTACACCTTC. Translation gives CSASRDDLGYTF.